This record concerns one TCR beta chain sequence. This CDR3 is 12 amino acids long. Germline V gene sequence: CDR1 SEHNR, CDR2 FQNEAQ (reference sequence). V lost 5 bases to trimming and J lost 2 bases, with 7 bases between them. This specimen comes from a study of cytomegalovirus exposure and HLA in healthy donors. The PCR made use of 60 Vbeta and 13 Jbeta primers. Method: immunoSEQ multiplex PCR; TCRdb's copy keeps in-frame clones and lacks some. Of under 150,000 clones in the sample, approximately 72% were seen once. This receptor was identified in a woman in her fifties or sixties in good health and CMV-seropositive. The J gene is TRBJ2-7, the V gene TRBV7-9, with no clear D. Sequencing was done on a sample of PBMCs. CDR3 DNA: TGTGCCAGCAGCAGAAGCACCTACGAGCAGTACTTC. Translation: CASSRSTYEQYF.